These 7 T cell receptor beta chains were all obtained from the same sample, sequenced in a study of T cell responses to AZD1222 COVID-19 vaccine. Sequenced by immunoSEQ multiplex PCR; TCRdb stores in-frame clones only, minus some. The sample comprises more than 110,000 clones, around 91% of which are singletons, and approximately 4.5% rests with the top ten. Source: peripheral blood, taken on day 0 of AZD1222 vaccination. Every receptor here comes from an adult in good health.

This chain connects TRBV5-1 to TRBJ2-5; D assignment may be TRBD1 or TRBD2 (7 bases each). Trimming took 6 bases from V and 5 from J, leaving 20 bases between them. This CDR3 comprises 15 residues. Per germline, CDR1 SGHRS and CDR2 YFSETQ. This chain's CDR3 is CASNTMAGGVETQYF. CDR3 nucleotide sequence: TGCGCCAGCAACACCATGGCAGGGGGGGTGGAGACCCAGTACTTC.

This rearrangement joins TRBV12-3 or TRBV12-4 to TRBJ2-5; the D is unclear. V was shortened by 1 base and J by 5 bases, with 5 bases between the two germline ends. The CDR3 totals 12 residues. The CDR3 DNA follows: TGTGCCAGCAGTTTAGGGGTGGAGACCCAGTACTTC. Translation gives CASSLGVETQYF.

The J gene is TRBJ2-3, the V gene TRBV6-5, with 9 bases lining up with TRBD2. With V trimmed by 4 bases and J by 2 bases, 1 base remained unmatched. This CDR3 is 14 amino acids long. The germline gives CDR1 MNHEY, CDR2 SVGAGI. The CDR3 reads CASSLAGDTDTQYF. The CDR3 nucleotides read TGTGCCAGCAGTTTAGCGGGGGACACAGATACGCAGTATTTT.

This rearrangement joins TRBV2 to TRBJ1-2; 8 bases are a match to TRBD1. CDR1 and CDR2 (germline): SNHLY, FYNNEI. This CDR3 contains 19 residues. Trimming cost V 0 bases and J 1 base; bases outside gene matches: 13. CDR3 DNA: TGTGCCAGCAGTGAAGCAGATGGAATCACAGGGGGTCTTAACTATGGCTACACCTTC. Its protein product is CASSEADGITGGLNYGYTF.

The genes are TRBV6-4 and TRBJ1-2; TRBD1 might be the D (5 bases). The CDR3 is 14 residues long. Germline-derived CDR1 and CDR2 are MRHNA and SNTAGT. V lost 6 bases to trimming and J lost 7 bases, with 18 bases between them. The CDR3 nucleotides read TGTGCCAGCAGGGACCTAGCAGGGTCCTCTGGCTACACCTTC. It translates to CASRDLAGSSGYTF.

This rearrangement joins TRBV28 to TRBJ1-1; D call uncertain. Germline-derived CDR1 and CDR2 are MDHEN and SYDVKM. The V and J ends lost 5 bases and 0 bases respectively, with 13 bases between them. CDR3 size: 15 residues. CDR3 residues: CASSPSRVVNTEAFF. In nucleotides, the CDR3 is TGTGCCAGCAGTCCAAGCCGAGTGGTGAACACTGAAGCTTTCTTT.

The V gene is TRBV7-2, the J gene TRBJ2-3; the D gene could be TRBD1 or TRBD2 (5 bases each). The CDR3 loop spans 14 amino acids. V was cut by 1 base and J by 5 bases, with 10 bases left in between. Germline lookup yields CDR1 SGHTA and CDR2 FQGNSA. The CDR3 DNA follows: TGTGCCAGCAGCTTAGATGGGACCCGAGATACGCAGTATTTT. It yields the protein CASSLDGTRDTQYF.